This T cell receptor beta chain was recovered during a study of cytomegalovirus exposure and HLA in healthy donors. Germline V gene sequence: CDR1 SNHLY, CDR2 FYNNEI. The V and J ends lost 7 bases and 0 bases respectively, with 13 bases between them. CDR3 length equals 15 residues. PCR amplification relied on 60 Vbeta primers (plus 13 Jbeta primers). TCRdb keeps only in-frame clones here, not all; method: immunoSEQ multiplex PCR. The sample lists some 150,000 clones, 75% to 90% occurring once. V and J are TRBV2 and TRBJ1-3; D gene ambiguous. The TCR was taken from a man between 40 and 49 years old in good health and CMV-seronegative. The sample was PBMCs. CDR3 nucleotide sequence: TGTGCCAGCACAAGAGAGGGCCCCTCTGGAAACACCATATATTTT. As protein: CASTREGPSGNTIYF.